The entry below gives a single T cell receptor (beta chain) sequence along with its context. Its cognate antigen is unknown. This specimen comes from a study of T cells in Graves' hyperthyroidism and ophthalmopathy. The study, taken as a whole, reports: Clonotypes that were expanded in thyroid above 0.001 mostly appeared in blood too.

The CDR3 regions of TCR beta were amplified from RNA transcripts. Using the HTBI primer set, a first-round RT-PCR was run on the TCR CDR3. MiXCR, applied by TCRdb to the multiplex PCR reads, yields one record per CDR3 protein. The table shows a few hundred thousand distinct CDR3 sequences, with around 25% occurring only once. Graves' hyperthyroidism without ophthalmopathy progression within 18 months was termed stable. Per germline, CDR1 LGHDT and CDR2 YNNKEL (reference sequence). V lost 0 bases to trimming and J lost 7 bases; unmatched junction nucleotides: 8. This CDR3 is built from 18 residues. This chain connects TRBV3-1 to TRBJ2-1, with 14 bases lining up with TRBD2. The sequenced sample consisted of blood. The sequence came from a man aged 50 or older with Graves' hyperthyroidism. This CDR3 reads CASSQDPPWTSGRNEQFF. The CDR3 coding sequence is TGTGCCAGCAGCCAAGACCCGCCGTGGACTAGCGGGAGGAATGAGCAGTTCTTC.